This note documents a single T cell receptor beta chain sequence. V lost 4 bases, J lost 4 bases, and 20 bases lay in between. CDR3 length: 16 amino acids. Germline CDR1 GTSNPN, CDR2 SVGIG (reference sequence). This sample is part of a study of immune evolution from preneoplasia to lung adenocarcinoma. Some clones are missing from TCRdb's copy, which holds only in-frame ones; the method was immunoSEQ multiplex PCR. The data contain 2,000 to 2,500 clones, less than 90% of them singletons. The sequenced sample consisted of FFPE invasive lung adenocarcinoma tissue. The receptor's source is a person between 60 and 79 years old with invasive lung adenocarcinoma. V usage is TRBV30 and J usage is TRBJ1-3; possible D gene TRBD1, 5 bases. The CDR3 bases are TGTGCCTGGACCAACCGGGGCCTTCTGGGAGGAAACACCATATATTTT. Translated: CAWTNRGLLGGNTIYF.